This T cell receptor beta chain was obtained from a study of OX40 agonist ivuxolimab in advanced cancers. Study as a whole: Males comprised roughly four fifths of the group, whose mean age was about 62 years (range roughly 20 to 85). General study results and limits: The authors did not determine the antigen specificity of the expanded peripheral T cells. Average numbers of expanded clones were greater in CD8+ T cells than in CD4+. Some nonresponders additionally presented with little normalized T-cell clonal expansion.

The CDR3 is 15 amino acids. V was pared by 3 bases and J by 4 bases, with 15 bases between. Germline V CDR1 and CDR2: SNHLY, FYNNEI. TCRdb's copy holds only in-frame clones and misses some; the assay was immunoSEQ multiplex PCR. The table shows 70,000 to 75,000 clones, with roughly 78% occurring only once. Comments on this clone: The target antigen is unknown.

Sequenced material: CD4+ or CD8+ T cells sorted from blood, taken in a trial of the OX40 agonist ivuxolimab. The TCR sequence derives from an adult with an advanced solid tumor such as melanoma, head and neck, liver or kidney cancer. J is TRBJ2-5 and V is TRBV2; D might be TRBD1 (5 bases). The CDR3 nucleotides are TGTGCCAGCAGTGACCAGGTCCAGGGCCTAGAGACCCAGTACTTC. Its protein product is CASSDQVQGLETQYF. Filled out from reference TRBV2 and TRBJ2-5, the complete variable domain reads EPEVTQTPSHQVTQMGQEVILRCVPISNHLYFYWYRQILGQKVEFLVSFYNNEISEKSEIFDDQFSVERPDGSNFTLKIRSTKLEDSAMYFCASSDQVQGLETQYFGPGTRLLVL.